The 15 T cell receptor beta chains presented below share a single source sample, sequenced in a study of chemoradiotherapy in HPV16-positive cancers. Method: immunoSEQ multiplex PCR; TCRdb's copy keeps in-frame clones and lacks some. This sample has about 17,000 clones, with 89% found just once. The sequences come from blood, collected from a patient who underwent chemoradiotherapy. The receptors here all came from a human donor with HPV-associated anogenital cancer.

The chain combines TRBV9 with TRBJ2-3, with 7 bases that match TRBD1. The CDR3 length is 15 residues. The J segment lost 2 bases and the V segment lost 5 bases, leaving 8 bases of the junction unmatched. CDR1 SGDLS and CDR2 YYNGEE come from the germline V gene. CDR3 residues: CASSRGQPSTDTQYF. The CDR3 DNA reads TGTGCCAGCAGTCGGGGACAGCCTTCCACAGATACGCAGTATTTT.

CDR3 DNA sequence: TGTGCCAGCAGTGCCGGGACAGGATCCTACGAGCAGTACTTC. Residues: CASSAGTGSYEQYF. V is TRBV6-1 and J is TRBJ2-7, with 8 nucleotides matching TRBD1. This CDR3 is 14 amino acids long. CDR1 is MNHNS and CDR2 is SASEGT in the germline V gene. V lost 4 bases, J lost 1 base, and 3 bases stayed unmatched.

The chain is built from TRBV4-1 and TRBJ2-5; D may be TRBD2 (5 bases). V gave up 3 bases and J gave up 3 bases, with 14 bases separating them. The CDR3 has 15 residues. The germline V gene has CDR1 MGHRA and CDR2 YSYEKL. CDR3 sequence (DNA): TGCGCCAGCAGCCAGGAAGGTGGACTCGAAGAGACCCAGTACTTC. Protein sequence: CASSQEGGLEETQYF.

The chain joins TRBV5-1 to TRBJ2-5; D perhaps matches TRBD1 (6 bases). The CDR3 has 16 residues. The germline CDR1 and CDR2 sequences are SGHRS and YFSETQ. Trimming cost V 2 bases and J 4 bases, with 18 bases left between them. CDR3 in DNA: TGCGCCAGCAGCTTCACAGGGATGGGAAGTGGAGAGACCCAGTACTTC. Amino acid sequence: CASSFTGMGSGETQYF.

The chain employs TRBV7-9 and TRBJ1-2, with a tentative D call TRBD1 (6 bases). This CDR3 contains 17 residues. CDR1 and CDR2 (germline): SEHNR, FQNEAQ (reference sequence). V was clipped by 2 bases and J by 8 bases, with 24 bases between them. CDR3 sequence reads: CASSLRDSFDRTGGYTF. The CDR3 region has the DNA TGTGCCAGCAGCTTAAGGGACTCGTTCGACAGGACGGGGGGCTACACCTTC.

J is TRBJ2-6 and V is TRBV6-4; maybe TRBD1 (6 bases). Germline CDR1 MRHNA, CDR2 SNTAGT. The V and J ends lost 6 bases and 1 base respectively, with 10 bases between them. This CDR3 is built from 15 residues. CDR3 bases: TGTGCCAGCAGCCCAGGGGTATCTGGGGCCAACGTCCTGACTTTC. Protein product: CASSPGVSGANVLTF.

This clone was seen just once. The chain has TRBV19 and TRBJ2-5; unclear D gene. The J call is doubtful: the DNA matches TRBJ2-7 better. Germline V gives CDR1 LNHDA, CDR2 SQIVND (reference sequence). The CDR3 covers 13 residues. CDR3 residues: CASSFGRSYEQYF. CDR3 in DNA: TGTGCCAGTAGTTTTGGTCGGTCCTACGAGCAGTACTTC.

The rearrangement uses TRBV18 and TRBJ1-1; TRBD1 matches at 8 bases. Trimming took 4 bases from V and 8 from J; bases not matched to a gene: 9. Germline V gene data show CDR1 as KGHSH and CDR2 as LQKENI. This CDR3 is built from 14 residues. The CDR3 DNA follows: TGTGCCAGCTCACTGTCCCCACAGGGGGTGGAAGCTTTCTTT. This codes for CASSLSPQGVEAFF. The full variable domain, in which reference TRBV18 and TRBJ1-1 provide the parts outside the CDR3, is NAGVMQNPRHLVRRRGQEARLRCSPMKGHSHVYWYRQLPEEGLKFMVYLQKENIIDESGMPKERFSAEFPKEGPSILRIQQVVRGDSAAYFCASSLSPQGVEAFFGQGTRLTVV.

The rearrangement joins TRBV29-1 to TRBJ2-7; D remains ambiguous. This CDR3 has 11 residues. Trimming left V 4 bases short and J 7 bases short, with 11 bases between. Germline V gene sequence: CDR1 SQVTM, CDR2 ANQGSEA. CDR3 bases: TGCAGCGTTGTCACTGGGGTGGAGCAGTACTTC. Translation gives CSVVTGVEQYF.

The chain is built from TRBV6-5 and TRBJ1-6; D gene unclear. V lost 0 bases, J lost 0 bases, and 6 bases lay in between. Germline CDR1 reads MNHEY; CDR2 reads SVGAGI. There are 16 residues in the CDR3. DNA for the CDR3: TGTGCCAGCAGTTACTCGTACAGCTCCTATAATTCACCCCTCCACTTT. This gives the protein CASSYSYSSYNSPLHF.

This clone appeared a few times. J is TRBJ1-2 and V is TRBV10-2; 7 nucleotides match TRBD1. Germline CDR1 and CDR2: WSHSY and SAAADI. With 4 bases clipped from V and 5 bases from J, the junction kept 4 bases outside the gene matches. This CDR3 contains 13 residues. CDR3 region: CASSAGQTYGYTF. The DNA of the CDR3 is TGCGCCAGCAGTGCGGGACAGACTTATGGCTACACCTTC.

V is TRBV28 and J is TRBJ1-3; perhaps TRBD1 as D (5 bases). This CDR3 contains 19 residues. Germline CDR1 and CDR2: MDHEN and SYDVKM. V gave up 2 bases and J gave up 1 base, with 21 bases separating them. The chain's CDR3 is CASSLNRMGATASGNTIYF. The CDR3 coding sequence is TGTGCCAGCAGTTTAAACAGGATGGGAGCTACCGCTTCTGGAAACACCATATATTTT.

This clone was observed a single time. A read error may account for a junction end that differs from germline. This chain joins TRBV11-2 and TRBJ1-1, with D possibly matching TRBD1 (5 bases). CDR1 is SGHAT and CDR2 is FQNNGV in the germline V gene. The CDR3 runs 14 residues. CDR3 sequence reads: CASSGGGVKTEAFF. In nucleotides, the CDR3 is TGTGCCAGCAGCGGCGGGGGGGTGAAGACTGAAGCTTTCTTT.

V is TRBV19 and J is TRBJ1-1; D possibly corresponds to TRBD1 (6 bases). The germline V gene encodes CDR1 LNHDA and CDR2 SQIVND (reference sequence). V was trimmed by 4 bases and J by 4 bases, leaving 16 bases between them. CDR3 length: 15 amino acids. CDR3 protein: CASSKGELSGTEAFF. For the CDR3, the DNA is TGTGCCAGTAGTAAGGGGGAACTTTCGGGCACTGAAGCTTTCTTT.

This clone has more than one count but fewer than ten. The V and J genes are TRBV7-2 and TRBJ1-4; the D is unclear. Trimming removed 5 bases from V and 0 bases from J, with 7 bases in between. The CDR3 has 14 residues. Germline CDR1 SGHTA, CDR2 FQGNSA. In DNA form, the CDR3 reads TGTGCCAGCAGCCCCGGGTCAACTAATGAAAAACTGTTTTTT. Its protein is CASSPGSTNEKLFF.